This T cell receptor (beta chain) was retrieved from a study of early T cells in non-severe SARS-CoV-2 infection. For the study at large: Sequencing used unsorted whole-blood bulk RNA, so chains lack pairing.

This clonotype has ten or more counts. Its antigen is not identified. General study results and limits: There was a bias toward anti-spike CD8 responses in VDJdb matching, which missed private and CD4 specificities.

Attachment of unique molecular identifiers to individual cDNA molecules was performed. MiXCR, applied by TCRdb to the 5' RACE reads, yields one record per CDR3 protein. The sample has roughly 93,000 distinct CDR3 sequences; 11% are singletons. V was trimmed by 3 bases and J by 0 bases, leaving 11 bases between them. Per germline, CDR1 KGHSH and CDR2 LQKENI. The CDR3 totals 15 residues. What was sequenced was whole blood. The TCR comes from an adult who was a healthcare worker with PCR-confirmed SARS-CoV-2 infection or an uninfected control (not recorded which). This chain joins TRBV18 and TRBJ1-1; TRBD1 is a possible D gene (5 bases). CDR3 in DNA: TGTGCCAGCTCACCGACTGGGGCTTTGAACACTGAAGCTTTCTTT. Translated, it gives CASSPTGALNTEAFF.